These 31 T cell receptor beta chains were all obtained from the same sample, sequenced in a study of spatial heterogeneity in lung cancer. Via MiXCR, TCRdb re-called the 5' RACE reads, giving one row per CDR3 protein. The data hold around 70,000 distinct CDR3 sequences, with roughly 8.9% observed a single time. Time point described: blood at routine non-recurrence follow-up after resection. The material was PBMCs, obtained at follow-up. The source of these receptors is a female donor with early-stage non-small cell lung cancer.

The chain employs TRBV10-3 and TRBJ2-7, with D possibly being TRBD2 (5 bases). Trimming took 1 base from V and 2 from J, leaving 9 bases between them. The CDR3 runs 14 residues. Germline lookup yields CDR1 ENHRY and CDR2 SYGVKD. This chain's CDR3 is CAISEYKLAYEQYF. The CDR3 bases are TGTGCCATCAGTGAGTACAAACTAGCCTACGAGCAGTACTTC.

This clonotype came up many times. An end of the junction differs from the germline gene, which may be a read error. The chain combines TRBV7-9 with TRBJ2-1; 8 bases fit TRBD1. Germline CDR1 is SEHNR and CDR2 is FQNEAQ (reference sequence). The CDR3 consists of 11 residues. CDR3 protein: CARAQGGARIF. The CDR3 nucleotides read TGTGCCAGAGCACAGGGGGGAGCTAGGATCTTC. The whole variable domain, remainder taken from reference TRBV7-9 and TRBJ2-1, is DTGVSQNPRHKITKRGQNVTFRCDPISEHNRLYWYRQTLGQGPEFLTYFQNEAQLEKSRLLSDRFSAERPKGSFSTLEIQRTEQGDSAMYLCARAQGGARIFGPGTRLTVL.

This clonotype was counted only a few times. V usage is TRBV18 and J usage is TRBJ2-1; TRBD1 matches 7 bases. Looked up from germline, CDR1 is KGHSH and CDR2 is LQKENI. The CDR3 spans 15 residues. Trimming at V came to 0 bases and at J to 3 bases, leaving 2 bases not matched to a gene. In nucleotides, the CDR3 is TGTGCCAGCTCACCACCCGGGACAGACTACAATGAGCAGTTCTTC. It specifies CASSPPGTDYNEQFF.

This clonotype was counted at least ten times. The chain employs TRBV24-1 and TRBJ2-3; D is perhaps TRBD1 (5 bases). V lost 5 bases and J 6 bases, leaving 14 bases between the germline ends. Germline-derived CDR1 and CDR2 are KGHDR and SFDVKD. This CDR3 comprises 14 residues. The CDR3 loop is CATSGEQAADTQYF. The DNA of the CDR3 is TGTGCCACCAGTGGCGAACAGGCGGCGGATACGCAGTATTTT.

V and J are TRBV18 and TRBJ1-1; the match to TRBD1 covers 8 bases. The germline CDR1 and CDR2 sequences are KGHSH and LQKENI. V lost 5 bases to trimming and J lost 7 bases; unmatched junction nucleotides: 3. The CDR3 runs to 12 residues. CDR3 protein: CASSVGQGEAFF. In DNA form, the CDR3 reads TGTGCCAGCTCAGTTGGACAGGGTGAAGCTTTCTTT. The variable domain in full, with the rest retrieved from reference TRBV18 and TRBJ1-1, is NAGVMQNPRHLVRRRGQEARLRCSPMKGHSHVYWYRQLPEEGLKFMVYLQKENIIDESGMPKERFSAEFPKEGPSILRIQQVVRGDSAAYFCASSVGQGEAFFGQGTRLTVV.

This clonotype was detected ten times or more. The chain couples TRBV20-1 to TRBJ2-7, with TRBD2 matching 9 bases. The CDR3 is 15 amino acids. Germline V gene data show CDR1 as DFQATT and CDR2 as SNEGSKA (reference sequence). Trimming removed 3 bases from V and 1 base from J; junction bases left unmatched: 7. CDR3 sequence (DNA): TGCAGTGCTAGTCGACTAGCGGATATTTCCTACGAGCAGTACTTC. It yields the protein CSASRLADISYEQYF.

A remark on this clonotype: A much larger clone lies a single base off, so this may be a read error. The chain's CDR3 is CAGRRTAAAYNSPLHF. In DNA, the CDR3 is TGTGCCGGTAGAAGGACGGCCGCGGCCTATAATTCACCCCTCCACTTT. The rearrangement links TRBV19 to TRBJ1-6, with D unclear. The germline CDR1 and CDR2 sequences are LNHDA and SQIVND (reference sequence). CDR3 length equals 16 residues. Looking up the rest from reference TRBV19 and TRBJ1-6 gives the full variable domain: DGGITQSPKYLFRKEGQNVTLSCEQNLNHDAMYWYRQDPGQGLRLIYYSQIVNDFQKGDIAEGYSVSREKKESFPLTVTSAQKNPTAFYLCAGRRTAAAYNSPLHFGNGTRLTVT.

The table lists this clonotype with many counts. This chain joins TRBV10-3 and TRBJ2-2, with no clear D. The V end was cut by 4 bases, the J end by 0 bases, with 9 bases between. Germline CDR1 and CDR2: ENHRY and SYGVKD. The CDR3 is made up of 15 amino acids. CDR3 sequence (DNA): TGTGCCATCAGTGTGATGGTGTCGAACACCGGGGAGCTGTTTTTT. Translated: CAISVMVSNTGELFF.

At least ten counts were recorded for this clonotype. V and J are TRBV7-8 and TRBJ1-2; D is uncertain. CDR1 and CDR2 from the germline V gene are SGHVS and FQNEAQ. The CDR3 has 13 residues. V was cut by 3 bases and J by 3 bases, with 8 bases left in between. The CDR3 DNA reads as TGTGCCAGCAGCTTGCCCCACTACTATGGCTACACCTTC. Encoded protein: CASSLPHYYGYTF.

On this clonotype: A single base separates this from a much larger clone, so it may be a read error. The V gene is TRBV27, the J gene TRBJ2-7; tentatively, D is TRBD2 (6 bases). The CDR3 length is 14 residues. Germline V gene data show CDR1 as MNHEY and CDR2 as SMNVEV (reference sequence). Trimming stripped 5 bases from V and 4 bases from J, with 15 bases between. The CDR3: CASSTTLAGYEQYF. The CDR3 nucleotides read TGTGCCAGCAGTACCACCCTGGCGGGGTACGAGCAGTACTTC.

This clonotype occurred many times. The chain employs TRBV18 and TRBJ1-3, with a tentative D call TRBD1 (6 bases). V lost 6 bases and J 0 bases, leaving 9 bases between the germline ends. The CDR3 runs 14 residues. Germline V gives CDR1 KGHSH, CDR2 LQKENI. The chain's CDR3 is CASSTGVSGNTIYF. CDR3 sequence (DNA): TGTGCCAGCTCGACAGGAGTCTCTGGAAACACCATATATTTT.

Worth noting for this clonotype: Since no conserved phenylalanine or tryptophan closes the CDR3, a read error is the likely cause. The chain joins TRBV7-9 to TRBJ2-7, with no clear D. CDR1 SEHNR and CDR2 FQNEAQ come from the germline V gene (reference sequence). V lost 7 bases and J 3 bases, leaving 16 bases between the germline ends. This CDR3 spans 14 amino acids. CDR3 protein: CASTPEAVLYEQYS. The CDR3 DNA is TGTGCCAGCACCCCAGAAGCAGTCCTCTACGAGCAGTACTCC.

The chain has TRBV9 and TRBJ2-2; TRBD1 matches 7 bases. The CDR3 is made up of 15 amino acids. Per germline, CDR1 SGDLS and CDR2 YYNGEE. V shed 4 bases and J 5 bases; nucleotides not matched to a gene: 8. The CDR3 here is CASSLSRGHTGELFF. CDR3 nucleotide sequence: TGTGCCAGCAGCCTCTCGAGGGGGCATACCGGGGAGCTGTTTTTT.

The table lists this clonotype with many counts. This sequence joins TRBV7-3 and TRBJ1-1; D is undetermined. The V and J ends lost 0 bases and 6 bases respectively, with 8 bases between them. CDR3 length equals 13 residues. Per the germline V gene, CDR1 is SGHTA and CDR2 is FQGTGA. In nucleotides, the CDR3 is TGTGCCAGCAGCTTAACAGGGAGGGCTGAAGCTTTCTTT. As protein: CASSLTGRAEAFF.

This clonotype was counted ten times or more. This chain uses TRBV6-6 with TRBJ2-7; 7 bases are a match to TRBD1. The CDR3 has 12 residues. In germline, CDR1 is MNHNY, CDR2 SVGAGI (reference sequence). Trimming cost V 8 bases and J 2 bases; bases outside gene matches: 3. Here the CDR3 DNA reads TGTGCCAGCCGGCAGGGGGCCTACGAGCAGTACTTC. This encodes CASRQGAYEQYF.

The table lists this clonotype with many counts. The rearrangement links TRBV10-3 to TRBJ1-1; D unresolved. With 8 bases removed from V and 6 bases from J, the gap between germline ends came to 16 bases. CDR3 length: 13 residues. Germline V gene data show CDR1 as ENHRY and CDR2 as SYGVKD. CDR3 sequence: CAIPETKVPEAFF. CDR3 in DNA: TGTGCCATCCCAGAGACCAAGGTCCCTGAAGCTTTCTTT.

This clonotype came up many times. The gene calls are TRBV21-1 and TRBJ2-1; the table's D call TRBD2 went unverified against the DNA. TRBV21-1 is an annotated pseudogene. The CDR3 runs to 21 residues. This CDR3 is CASSPRLAGGSHHENYNEQFF. The CDR3 nucleotides are TGTGCCAGCAGCCCCCGACTAGCGGGAGGGTCCCACCACGAAAACTACAATGAGCAGTTCTTC.

This clonotype was counted ten times or more. The chain recombines TRBV6-5 with TRBJ2-2; D remains unclear. The CDR3 length is 15 residues. CDR1 and CDR2 from the germline V gene are MNHEY and SVGAGI. Trimming shortened V by 8 bases and J by 1 base, and 14 bases separated the two germline ends. Here the CDR3 DNA reads TGTGCCAGCGGCCCGGACGGCCTGAACACCGGGGAGCTGTTTTTT. Translation gives CASGPDGLNTGELFF.

The V gene is TRBV6-2 or TRBV6-3, the J gene TRBJ2-4; possible D gene TRBD1, 6 bases. The CDR3 is 16 residues long. The V gene's germline CDR1 is MNHEY and CDR2 SVGEGT. V dropped 8 bases and J dropped 0 bases, with 17 bases sitting between them. CDR3 loop: CASRGIQGKAKNIQYF. CDR3 bases: TGTGCCAGCCGGGGTATTCAGGGGAAAGCCAAAAACATTCAGTACTTC.

The chain couples TRBV28 to TRBJ1-2; 7 bases are a match to TRBD1. This CDR3 has 14 residues. From germline, CDR1 is MDHEN and CDR2 SYDVKM. The V and J ends lost 5 bases and 1 base, in that order; junction bases with no gene match: 4. The CDR3 sequence: CASSRTGYNYGYTF. CDR3 sequence (DNA): TGTGCCAGCAGTCGGACAGGCTATAACTATGGCTACACCTTC.

This clonotype has more than one count but fewer than ten. The chain combines TRBV5-1 with TRBJ2-3, with D hard to call. This CDR3 contains 14 residues. Trimming pared 2 bases from V and 3 bases from J, leaving 10 bases between. The V gene's germline CDR1 is SGHRS and CDR2 YFSETQ. This chain's CDR3 is CASSLSSGTDTQYF. In DNA form, the CDR3 reads TGCGCCAGCAGCTTATCCTCCGGAACAGATACGCAGTATTTT.

This clonotype was recorded many times. This chain connects TRBV29-1 to TRBJ1-2, with D unresolved. The CDR3 contains 12 residues. CDR1 SQVTM and CDR2 ANQGSEA come from the germline V gene. V was clipped by 2 bases and J by 8 bases, with 12 bases between them. This chain's CDR3 is CSVERLGVGYTF. CDR3 DNA: TGCAGCGTTGAACGGCTCGGTGTAGGCTACACCTTC.

The chain carries TRBV5-6 and TRBJ1-2, with D possibly TRBD1 on 6 matching bases. The length of the CDR3 is 14 residues. Trimming removed 0 bases at V and 6 bases at J, with 12 bases between. The V gene's germline CDR1 is SGHDT and CDR2 YYEEEE. The CDR3 protein is CASSLDPGANGYTF. DNA of the CDR3: TGTGCCAGCAGCTTGGATCCGGGGGCGAATGGCTACACCTTC.

This chain uses TRBV7-2 with TRBJ1-5, with D possibly being TRBD1 (5 bases). CDR1 and CDR2 (germline): SGHTA, FQGNSA. The CDR3 is 13 amino acids. Trimming removed 5 bases at V and 4 bases at J, with 9 bases between. CDR3 residues: CASSAYRNQPQHF. For the CDR3, the DNA is TGTGCCAGCAGCGCCTACAGGAATCAGCCCCAGCATTTT.

This clonotype has ten or more counts. The V gene is TRBV20-1, the J gene TRBJ2-3; D gene unclear. Germline values: CDR1 DFQATT, CDR2 SNEGSKA (reference sequence). The V and J ends lost 0 bases and 6 bases respectively, with 7 bases between them. CDR3 length: 12 amino acids. The CDR3 is CSARDGRDTQYF. The CDR3 DNA reads as TGCAGTGCTAGAGATGGTAGGGATACGCAGTATTTT.

This clonotype was counted ten times or more. The rearrangement uses TRBV28 and TRBJ2-6; D might be TRBD1 (5 bases). Between the trimmed V and J ends, which lost 4 bases and 0 bases, there was a span of 19 bases. There are 19 residues in the CDR3. CDR1 is MDHEN and CDR2 is SYDVKM in the germline V gene. The CDR3 sequence: CASSWVDSPSISGANVLTF. CDR3 DNA sequence: TGTGCCAGCAGTTGGGTCGACAGCCCCTCGATCTCTGGGGCCAACGTCCTGACTTTC.

There are many counts of this clonotype. The chain carries TRBV11-2 and TRBJ2-5; 8 bases are a match to TRBD2. Germline V lookup: CDR1 SGHAT, CDR2 FQNNGV. V gave up 3 bases and J gave up 1 base; unmatched junction bases: 4. The length of the CDR3 is 15 residues. CDR3 region: CASSFSGVFQETQYF. In nucleotides, the CDR3 is TGTGCCAGCAGCTTTAGCGGGGTCTTCCAAGAGACCCAGTACTTC.

The chain couples TRBV7-3 to TRBJ2-1, with D perhaps TRBD2 (6 bases). Trimming stripped 6 bases from V and 2 bases from J, with 11 bases between. Germline loops: CDR1 SGHTA, CDR2 FQGTGA. The CDR3 spans 14 residues. The CDR3 is CASSAAGTYNEQFF. CDR3 nucleotide sequence: TGTGCCAGCAGTGCAGCGGGCACCTACAATGAGCAGTTCTTC.

This clonotype was found a few times. The chain is built from TRBV20-1 and TRBJ2-2; 12 positions agree with TRBD2. The CDR3 has 18 residues. In germline, CDR1 is DFQATT, CDR2 SNEGSKA (reference sequence). After removal of 2 bases from V and 3 bases from J, the junction contained 10 bases not matched to a gene. This CDR3 reads CSARPLLAGGPYTGELFF. CDR3 DNA: TGCAGTGCTAGACCCCTTCTAGCGGGAGGGCCGTACACCGGGGAGCTGTTTTTT.

The chain employs TRBV19 and TRBJ2-1; D gene ambiguous. The length of the CDR3 is 11 residues. CDR1 is LNHDA and CDR2 is SQIVND in the germline V gene (reference sequence). Trimming took off 2 bases at V and 8 bases at J, with 4 bases between the two ends. The DNA of the CDR3 is TGTGCCAGTAGTATAATGGATGAGCAGTTCTTC. Translation: CASSIMDEQFF.

This clonotype was seen many times. J is TRBJ2-7 and V is TRBV20-1; unclear D gene. Germline V gene data show CDR1 as DFQATT and CDR2 as SNEGSKA (reference sequence). V was trimmed by 3 bases and J by 2 bases, leaving 14 bases between them. This CDR3 has 14 amino acids. In nucleotides, the CDR3 is TGCAGTGCTAGTAGGACGGCGGTACCCTACGAGCAGTACTTC. Amino acids: CSASRTAVPYEQYF.